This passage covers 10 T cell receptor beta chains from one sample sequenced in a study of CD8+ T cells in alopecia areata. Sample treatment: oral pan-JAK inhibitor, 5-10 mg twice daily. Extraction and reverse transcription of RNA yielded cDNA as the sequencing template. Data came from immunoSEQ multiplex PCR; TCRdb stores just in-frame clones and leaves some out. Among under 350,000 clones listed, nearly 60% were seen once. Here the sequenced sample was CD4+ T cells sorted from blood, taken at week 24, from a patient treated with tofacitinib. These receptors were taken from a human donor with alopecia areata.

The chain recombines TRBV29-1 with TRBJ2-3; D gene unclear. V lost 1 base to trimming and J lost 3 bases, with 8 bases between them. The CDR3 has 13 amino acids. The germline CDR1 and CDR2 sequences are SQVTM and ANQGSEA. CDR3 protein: CSVEASRTDTQYF. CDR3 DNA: TGCAGCGTTGAAGCTTCCCGAACAGATACGCAGTATTTT.

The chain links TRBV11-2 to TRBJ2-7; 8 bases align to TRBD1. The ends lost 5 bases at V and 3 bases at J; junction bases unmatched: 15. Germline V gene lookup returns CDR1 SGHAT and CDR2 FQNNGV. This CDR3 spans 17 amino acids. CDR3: CASSRPRRQGLLYEQYF. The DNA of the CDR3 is TGTGCCAGCAGCCGCCCCCGGAGACAGGGGTTGCTCTACGAGCAGTACTTC.

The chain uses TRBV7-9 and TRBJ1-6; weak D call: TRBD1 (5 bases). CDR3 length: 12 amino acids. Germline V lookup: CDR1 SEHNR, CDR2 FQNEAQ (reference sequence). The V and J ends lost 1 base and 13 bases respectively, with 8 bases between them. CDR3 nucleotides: TGTGCCAGCAGCTTAGGACAGCTCCCCCTCCACTTT. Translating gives CASSLGQLPLHF.

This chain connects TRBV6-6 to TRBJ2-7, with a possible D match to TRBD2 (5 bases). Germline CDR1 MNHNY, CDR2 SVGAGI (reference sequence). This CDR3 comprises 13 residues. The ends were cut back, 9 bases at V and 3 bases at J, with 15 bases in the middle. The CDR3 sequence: CASQRLANYEQYF. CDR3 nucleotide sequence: TGTGCCAGTCAGAGGCTAGCCAACTACGAGCAGTACTTC.

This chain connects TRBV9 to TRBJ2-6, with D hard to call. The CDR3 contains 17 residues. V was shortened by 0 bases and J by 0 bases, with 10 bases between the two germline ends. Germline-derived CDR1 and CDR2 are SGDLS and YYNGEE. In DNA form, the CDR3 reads TGTGCCAGCAGCGTAGCGGGCCTCCGCTCTGGGGCCAACGTCCTGACTTTC. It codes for CASSVAGLRSGANVLTF.

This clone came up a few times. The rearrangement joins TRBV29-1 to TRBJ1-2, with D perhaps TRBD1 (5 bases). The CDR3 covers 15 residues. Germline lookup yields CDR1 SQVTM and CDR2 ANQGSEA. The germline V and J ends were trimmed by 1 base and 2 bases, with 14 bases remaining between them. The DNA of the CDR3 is TGCAGCGTTGAAGGGGGACGGAAGAGAAACTATGGCTACACCTTC. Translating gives CSVEGGRKRNYGYTF.

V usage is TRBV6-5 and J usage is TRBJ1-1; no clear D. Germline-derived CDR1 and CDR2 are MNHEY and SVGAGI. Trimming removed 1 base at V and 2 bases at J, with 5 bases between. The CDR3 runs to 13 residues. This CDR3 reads CASSYLGNTEAFF. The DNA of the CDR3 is TGTGCCAGCAGTTACTTGGGTAACACTGAAGCTTTCTTT.

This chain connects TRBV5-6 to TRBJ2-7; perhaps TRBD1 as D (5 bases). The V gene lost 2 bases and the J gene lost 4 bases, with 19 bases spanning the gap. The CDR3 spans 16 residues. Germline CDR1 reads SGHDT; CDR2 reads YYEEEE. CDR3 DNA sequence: TGTGCCAGCAGCTTCAAGAACAGGTTTGTTGAGTACGAGCAGTACTTC. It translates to CASSFKNRFVEYEQYF.

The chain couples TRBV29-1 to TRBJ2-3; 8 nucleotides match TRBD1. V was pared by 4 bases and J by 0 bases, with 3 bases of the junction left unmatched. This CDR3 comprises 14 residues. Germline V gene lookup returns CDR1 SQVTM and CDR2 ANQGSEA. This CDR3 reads CSVVGQVSTDTQYF. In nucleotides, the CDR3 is TGCAGCGTTGTGGGACAGGTTAGCACAGATACGCAGTATTTT.

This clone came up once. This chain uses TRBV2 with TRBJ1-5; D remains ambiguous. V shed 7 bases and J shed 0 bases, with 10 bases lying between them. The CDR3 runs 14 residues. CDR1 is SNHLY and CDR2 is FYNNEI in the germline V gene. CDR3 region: CASKTPYSNQPQHF. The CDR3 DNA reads TGTGCCAGCAAGACACCTTATAGCAATCAGCCCCAGCATTTT.